This T cell receptor beta chain was recovered during a study of shared clonotypes between healthy human individuals (dated by TCRdb to the early 2020s). Background on the whole study: The cohort included three men and a couple of women between 18 and 49 years of age. For each donor, CD4 naive and CD4 memory were each run on three plates, CD8 naive on two plates, and CD8 memory on one plate. Blood TCR repertoires of a handful of healthy adults were deeply sequenced to estimate repertoire size and the extent of clonotype sharing between individuals. To increase sequencing depth and limit assay-specific biases, TCR repertoire library preparation and sequencing were carried out by different laboratories using diverse techniques. Per donor, leukapheresis produced somewhere between about 0.8 and 9 billion PBMCs.

In regard to this clone: Its antigen is not yet known. The input lacks base qualities; no much larger clone sits a single base away.

The donors were healthy, HIV-negative adults with no recently reported acute infections or vaccinations. Every donor was a Caucasian adult residing in Nashville, Tennessee, USA. CD4+ T cells were enriched through magnetic negative selection, after which naive cells were positively selected on CD45RA and the remaining negative fraction served as the memory subset. Blood was obtained by leukapheresis, after which PBMCs were separated by Ficoll-Histopaque density gradient centrifugation and cryopreserved in liquid nitrogen vapor phase. Analytical flow cytometry was used to check the purity and quantity of every magnetically sorted T cell population. Genomic DNA was isolated from each sorted fraction and quantified by UV absorbance on a Nanodrop 2000c. Beyond this particular receptor, the publication reports: Pairwise subsampling indicated that sequencing depth was expected to affect the degree of clonotype sharing among donors. Sharing across a handful of donors was observed for about 4.8% of naive CD4, under 4% of naive CD8, roughly 2.4% of memory CD4, and about 0.4% of memory CD8 clonotypes. The genetic and exposure-history diversity represented was limited by the small number of donors. Rarefaction of sorted-subset datasets indicated incomplete sequencing despite the large sequencing depth. Compared with non-shared clonotypes, clonotypes shared by all four sorted-subset donors had higher generation probabilities. Sampling was restricted to blood, and TCR repertoires in tissues likely differ from the TCR repertoires found in blood. Larger estimated clonotype richness was generally found for naive subsets than for memory subsets.

There are 17 amino acids in the CDR3, from cysteine to phenylalanine inclusive. Here the CDR3 DNA is all that survives: 51 bases in frame from base 1. V sheds 0 bases and J sheds 0 bases, leaving 13 bases between their ends. CDR1 and CDR2 are drawn from the germline V gene: KGHSH, LQKENI. Using the deep immunoSEQ assay, multiplex PCR amplified TCR CDR3 regions from genomic DNA. Extracted genomic DNA from each cell subset was distributed evenly across all wells of several immunoSEQ 96-well plates, and each plate was treated as a replicate. For sorted subsets, each replicate PCR was loaded with 200 ng genomic DNA, equivalent to 25,000 to 35,000 T cell genomes. Purified libraries were quantified with a Qubit 3.0 fluorometer, sized on a Bioanalyzer 2100, and re-quantified with the KAPA Library Quantification kit. Every immunoSEQ 96-well plate was sequenced on a dedicated single-read 150-cycle Illumina NextSeq 550 flow cell. As for the original processing: Because the immunoSEQ output held only junctional sequences and lacked quality scores, the filtering could not match the filtering applied to full-length reads. Sequences were annotated with PyIR, a Python wrapper for IgBLAST v1.9, using IMGT germline references to assign V/J genes and CDR3. Any read was removed if the V/J assignment was weak (E-value above 1e-6), the CDR3 was missing, or the read contained stop codons, out-of-frame junctions, or ambiguous translated residues. A V3J clonotype was defined by an identical inferred V gene, J gene, and CDR3 amino acid sequence. Percentage overlap between repertoires was computed as shared unique clonotypes divided by the size of the smaller repertoire. Richness of each repertoire was evaluated using RTK rarefaction, the Chao1 estimator, and Recon v2.1 estimates of unobserved clonotypes. Generation probabilities for all TCRbeta clonotypes obtained by the gDNA method from four donors were computed using OLGA. The immuneACCESS repertoire file appears here via TCRdb, limited to in-frame rearrangements. These files lack a portion of the clones; in checked studies, under half of the deficit traces to unresolved V genes, and the cause of the others is not known. The D gene and trimming were derived from the DNA, and the V and J assignments and clone size from that table. The sample data list around 980,000 clones, and 70% to 80% of these were observed just once. The top ten clones comprise 0.6% to 0.75% of the sample.

The source material was memory CD4+ T cells from PBMCs. The cell subset or site label on this specimen signifies: CD45RA-negative fraction. The sequence came from a man aged 18 to 30 in good health. Some clones in this sample may be carry-over from other donors' samples. The chain is made from TRBV18 and TRBJ2-3; the D gene is unclear. The sequenced DNA: TGTGCCAGCTCACCACCGTTAGGCAGTCCTAGCACAGATACGCAGTATTTT. Its protein reads: CASSPPLGSPSTDTQYF.